The rows below give T cell receptor beta chains drawn from one sample of a study of PD-L1 blockade in urothelial cancer. Assay used: immunoSEQ multiplex PCR; TCRdb lists only in-frame clones, some missing. The sample has around 40,000 clones, approximately 86% seen once. Sequencing used PBMCs, obtained around atezolizumab (anti-PD-L1) treatment. These receptors came from a man between 60 and 70 years old with urothelial cancer. CDR3s include the opening cysteine and the closing phenylalanine or tryptophan. D genes are given only for firm matches. Clone size is given for some rows only: seen once, a few or many times, or a class if the clone is expanded.

clone size	CDR3 length	V gene	J gene	D gene	CDR3 DNA	CDR3 protein
.	14	TRBV2	TRBJ1-4	.	TGTGCCAGCAGTTTGAGGGAGGGGAGAGAAAAACTGTTTTTT	CASSLREGREKLFF
.	15	TRBV19	TRBJ2-3	.	TGTGCCAGTAGTACTTATTCCGGGGAACCAGATACGCAGTATTTT	CASSTYSGEPDTQYF
.	15	TRBV7-3	TRBJ2-1	TRBD2	TGTGCCAGCAGCAAGACTAGCGGGGTAAACAATGAGCAGTTCTTC	CASSKTSGVNNEQFF
.	12	TRBV30	TRBJ1-6	.	TGTGCCTGGAGCAGGGCGCAGTCACCCCTCCACTTT	CAWSRAQSPLHF
.	14	TRBV7-7	TRBJ2-7	.	TGTGCTAGCAGCCCTTCGCCGGGGTCCTACGAGCAGTACTTC	CASSPSPGSYEQYF
.	17	TRBV18	TRBJ1-3	.	TGTGCCAGCTCACCAAGGGGCCAGGACAGACGCGGAAACACCATATATTTT	CASSPRGQDRRGNTIYF
.	16	TRBV7-9	TRBJ2-1	.	TGTGCCAGCAGCGGCTATAGCCCAAGCTCCTACAATGAGCAGTTCTTC	CASSGYSPSSYNEQFF
.	19	TRBV19	TRBJ1-2	TRBD1	TGTGCCAGTAGTTCTGGACAGGTTCAACGGGGGAGGACTAACTATGGCTACACCTTC	CASSSGQVQRGRTNYGYTF
.	13	TRBV28	TRBJ1-2	.	TGTGCCAGCAGTCTGGGGCAAGTTCGAGGCTACACCTTC	CASSLGQVRGYTF
.	12	TRBV5-1	TRBJ1-1	TRBD1	TGCGCCAGCAGCTGGGGACAGACTGAAGCTTTCTTT	CASSWGQTEAFF
few	13	TRBV27	TRBJ1-2	.	TGTGCCAGCAGTTTAAGCGTAAACTATGGCTACACCTTC	CASSLSVNYGYTF
.	14	TRBV2	TRBJ1-3	.	TGTGCCAGCAGTGGAGGGTTCTCTGGAAACACCATATATTTT	CASSGGFSGNTIYF
.	16	TRBV27	TRBJ2-7	TRBD1	TGTGCCAGCAGTCGAGCACGGACAGGGGGTAACTACGAGCAGTACTTC	CASSRARTGGNYEQYF
.	15	TRBV5-1	TRBJ1-4	.	TGCGCCAGCAGCTTGGCAGGCAGCACTAATGAAAAACTGTTTTTT	CASSLAGSTNEKLFF
.	14	TRBV7-3	TRBJ2-7	.	TGTGCCAGCAGCTTTATCGGGCAGGGCCACGAGCAGTACTTC	CASSFIGQGHEQYF
.	15	TRBV4-2	TRBJ2-5	TRBD2	TGTGCCAGCAGCCAAGATCAGCTAGCGGGGGGCACCCAGTACTTC	CASSQDQLAGGTQYF
.	13	TRBV9	TRBJ2-1	TRBD2	TGTGCCAGCAGGCAGGGGACTCAGCGGGAGGAGTTCTTC	CASRQGTQREEFF
.	16	TRBV6-5	TRBJ1-2	.	TGTGCCAGCAGTTACTGGCCCGATTCAACGAACTATGGCTACACCTTC	CASSYWPDSTNYGYTF
.	15	TRBV6-1	TRBJ1-2	TRBD1	TGTGCCAGCAGTGCCGGGACAGGGTCAGGGGGAGGCTACACCTTC	CASSAGTGSGGGYTF
.	15	TRBV5-5	TRBJ2-7	.	TGTGCCAGCAGCGGGGGACTCATACACACCTACGAGCAGTACTTC	CASSGGLIHTYEQYF
.	12	TRBV18	TRBJ1-1	.	TGTGCCAGCTCCCCGGGGGACACTGAAGCTTTCTTT	CASSPGDTEAFF
.	15	TRBV15	TRBJ1-5	TRBD1	TGTGCCACCAGCATTGACAGGGCGAGCAATCAGCCCCAGCATTTT	CATSIDRASNQPQHF
.	16	TRBV5-1	TRBJ1-1	.	TGCGCCAGCAGCTCCTCCGGACGGACAGTTAACACTGAAGCTTTCTTT	CASSSSGRTVNTEAFF
once	17	TRBV11-2	TRBJ2-1	TRBD1	TGTGCCAGCAGCCGAATACCGACAGGGGTAAACTACAATGAGCAGTTCTTC	CASSRIPTGVNYNEQFF
.	15	TRBV7-8	TRBJ1-6	.	TGTGCCAGCAGCTTGGGACAAAACTATAATTCACCCCTCCACTTT	CASSLGQNYNSPLHF
.	14	TRBV5-1	TRBJ1-1	TRBD1	TGCGCCAGCAGCCGACAGGGCATGAACACTGAAGCTTTCTTT	CASSRQGMNTEAFF
.	15	TRBV4-1	TRBJ2-2	TRBD1	TGCGCCAGCAGCCGGGGACAGGGGGTCACCGGGGAGCTGTTTTTT	CASSRGQGVTGELFF
.	16	TRBV14	TRBJ1-3	TRBD1	TGTGCCAGCAGCCAGTCAACAGGGGTCATCCGGAACACCATATATTTT	CASSQSTGVIRNTIYF
.	15	TRBV6-6	TRBJ1-2	.	TGTGCCAGCCGGAGGGCAGGGCCAGGGAACTATGGCTACACCTTC	CASRRAGPGNYGYTF
once	15	TRBV5-6	TRBJ2-5	TRBD1	TGTGCCAGCAGCTTGGTACAGGGGAAGGATGAGACCCAGTACTTC	CASSLVQGKDETQYF
.	14	TRBV5-4	TRBJ2-5	.	TGTGCCAGCAGCTTGAAAGGGGGGGAAGAGACCCAGTACTTC	CASSLKGGEETQYF
.	20	TRBV4-2	TRBJ2-6	.	TGTGCCAGCAGCCAAGATCATAAGGGCGGACTTGACTCTGGGGCCAACGTCCTGACTTTC	CASSQDHKGGLDSGANVLTF
.	20	TRBV21-1	TRBJ2-5	.	TGTGCCAGCAGCAAATTTCGGGACATTCGACTAGCGGGGGGTCAAGAGACCCAGTACTTC	CASSKFRDIRLAGGQETQYF
.	16	TRBV14	TRBJ1-2	TRBD1	TGTGCCAGCAGCCGCATTACATCACAGGGGGAAAATGGCTACACCTTC	CASSRITSQGENGYTF
.	14	TRBV5-1	TRBJ1-2	TRBD1	TGCGCCAGCAGCCCGGGACAGCACGTCTATGGCTACACCTTC	CASSPGQHVYGYTF
.	13	TRBV19	TRBJ1-2	.	TGTGCCAGTAGTACCACAGGGCCTTCACCCAACACCTTC	CASSTTGPSPNTF
.	16	TRBV30	TRBJ2-2	TRBD1	TGTGCCTGGAGTGTAGGACAGGCACTTAACACCGGGGAGCTGTTTTTT	CAWSVGQALNTGELFF
.	15	TRBV7-2	TRBJ2-3	TRBD1	TGTGCCAGCAGCCCGCTCGGACAGGGGGTTTTTACGCAGTATTTT	CASSPLGQGVFTQYF
.	16	TRBV18	TRBJ1-1	.	TGTGCCAGCTCACCACCTGGGGCAGGGACTAACACTGAAGCTTTCTTT	CASSPPGAGTNTEAFF
.	14	TRBV11-1	TRBJ2-2	.	TGTGCCAGCAGCTTACAGGGTAGTGCCGGGGAGCTGTTTTTT	CASSLQGSAGELFF
.	15	TRBV15	TRBJ2-3	TRBD1	TGTGCCACCAGCAGAGGACAGGGCCGCACAGATACGCAGTATTTT	CATSRGQGRTDTQYF
once	11	TRBV27	TRBJ1-1	.	TGTGCCAGCAGGACACACACTGAAGCTTTCTTT	CASRTHTEAFF